These T cell receptor beta chains were read from a single sample in a study of cytomegalovirus exposure and HLA in healthy donors. Measured with immunoSEQ multiplex PCR; TCRdb has only the in-frame clones, and not every one. Of some 150,000 clones in the sample, just under 85% were seen once. What was sequenced was PBMCs. The receptors stem from a woman in her 40s in good health and CMV-seronegative. CDR3s include the opening cysteine and the closing phenylalanine or tryptophan. Fields, in order: CDR3 length, J gene, V gene, D gene, clone size, CDR3 DNA, CDR3 protein. D genes are given only for firm matches. For some rows the clone size is stated as once, few or many, or as a class when expanded; others skip it.

CDR3 length: 14; J gene: TRBJ1-4; V gene: TRBV5-1; D gene: NA; clone size: NA; CDR3 DNA: TGCGCCAGCAGCTTACAGGGCCCAAATGAAAAACTGTTTTTT; CDR3 protein: CASSLQGPNEKLFF
CDR3 length: 16; J gene: TRBJ1-3; V gene: TRBV7-6; D gene: NA; clone size: NA; CDR3 DNA: TGTGCCAGCAGCTCGACGATCTGGGAGGCTGGAAACACCATATATTTT; CDR3 protein: CASSSTIWEAGNTIYF
CDR3 length: 16; J gene: TRBJ2-2; V gene: TRBV6-5; D gene: NA; clone size: NA; CDR3 DNA: TGTGCCAGCAGTTTACAGGGCCTACTTAACACCGGGGAGCTGTTTTTT; CDR3 protein: CASSLQGLLNTGELFF
CDR3 length: 14; J gene: TRBJ2-3; V gene: TRBV19; D gene: NA; clone size: NA; CDR3 DNA: TGTGCCAGTAGTATGTTGGACTACACAGATACGCAGTATTTT; CDR3 protein: CASSMLDYTDTQYF
CDR3 length: 12; J gene: TRBJ2-5; V gene: TRBV28; D gene: NA; clone size: NA; CDR3 DNA: TGTGCCAGCTCGTTTACTAGAGGGACCCAGTACTTC; CDR3 protein: CASSFTRGTQYF
CDR3 length: 14; J gene: TRBJ2-2; V gene: TRBV7-2; D gene: NA; clone size: NA; CDR3 DNA: TGTGCCAGCAGCTCACGACTGTACACCGGGGAGCTGTTTTTT; CDR3 protein: CASSSRLYTGELFF
CDR3 length: 19; J gene: TRBJ2-5; V gene: TRBV15; D gene: TRBD2; clone size: NA; CDR3 DNA: TGTGCCACCAGCAGAGATTTAGTGGGACTAGCGGGAGTCGAGGAGACCCAGTACTTC; CDR3 protein: CATSRDLVGLAGVEETQYF
CDR3 length: 14; J gene: TRBJ1-5; V gene: TRBV27; D gene: NA; clone size: NA; CDR3 DNA: TGTGCCAGCAGTGACAGACATAGCAATCAGCCCCAGCATTTT; CDR3 protein: CASSDRHSNQPQHF
CDR3 length: 11; J gene: TRBJ1-2; V gene: TRBV20-1; D gene: NA; clone size: NA; CDR3 DNA: TGCAGTGCTCGCTATAACTATGGCTACACCTTC; CDR3 protein: CSARYNYGYTF
CDR3 length: 13; J gene: TRBJ2-3; V gene: TRBV11-1; D gene: NA; clone size: NA; CDR3 DNA: TGTGCCAGCAGCCAAACTAGGAGGGTAACGCAGTATTTT; CDR3 protein: CASSQTRRVTQYF
CDR3 length: 13; J gene: TRBJ1-2; V gene: TRBV5-6; D gene: NA; clone size: NA; CDR3 DNA: TGTGCCAGCAGCTTTTCTCAGTTCTATGGCTACACCTTC; CDR3 protein: CASSFSQFYGYTF
CDR3 length: 17; J gene: TRBJ2-4; V gene: TRBV5-6; D gene: TRBD1; clone size: NA; CDR3 DNA: TGTGCCAGCAGCTCGCTTGGGACAGTCTTTTCCAAAAACATTCAGTACTTC; CDR3 protein: CASSSLGTVFSKNIQYF
CDR3 length: 14; J gene: TRBJ2-5; V gene: TRBV7-9; D gene: TRBD1; clone size: NA; CDR3 DNA: TGTGCCAGCAGCCCCCCGGGACAGGGAGAGACCCAGTACTTC; CDR3 protein: CASSPPGQGETQYF
CDR3 length: 14; J gene: TRBJ2-2; V gene: TRBV9; D gene: NA; clone size: NA; CDR3 DNA: TGTGCCAGCAGCGTCAACAGTTACACCGGGGAGCTGTTTTTT; CDR3 protein: CASSVNSYTGELFF
CDR3 length: 15; J gene: TRBJ2-1; V gene: TRBV27; D gene: TRBD2; clone size: NA; CDR3 DNA: TGTGCCAGCAGTTTCCTAGCGGGGCTATACAATGAGCAGTTCTTC; CDR3 protein: CASSFLAGLYNEQFF
CDR3 length: 14; J gene: TRBJ1-2; V gene: TRBV6-6; D gene: TRBD1; clone size: NA; CDR3 DNA: TGTGCCAGCAGTTATCAGAGGGGGCTAAAGGGCTACACCTTC; CDR3 protein: CASSYQRGLKGYTF
CDR3 length: 13; J gene: TRBJ2-2; V gene: TRBV2; D gene: NA; clone size: NA; CDR3 DNA: TGTGCCAGCAGCCAGACAGAAACCGGGGAGCTGTTTTTT; CDR3 protein: CASSQTETGELFF
CDR3 length: 16; J gene: TRBJ1-4; V gene: TRBV28; D gene: TRBD1; clone size: NA; CDR3 DNA: TGTGCCAGCAGTTCCGGACAGGGCCCCACTAATGAAAAACTGTTTTTT; CDR3 protein: CASSSGQGPTNEKLFF
CDR3 length: 15; J gene: TRBJ1-4; V gene: TRBV11-2; D gene: TRBD1; clone size: NA; CDR3 DNA: TGTGCCAGCAGATTGATGGGGACAGCTAATGAAAAACTGTTTTTT; CDR3 protein: CASRLMGTANEKLFF
CDR3 length: 14; J gene: TRBJ1-1; V gene: TRBV27; D gene: NA; clone size: NA; CDR3 DNA: TGTGCCAGCAGTTTAGGAGGGCTTATGACTGAAGCTTTCTTT; CDR3 protein: CASSLGGLMTEAFF
CDR3 length: 17; J gene: TRBJ2-3; V gene: TRBV4-3; D gene: NA; clone size: NA; CDR3 DNA: TGCGCCAGCAGCCAAGATTTTAGGGGTTCCCTCACAGATACGCAGTATTTT; CDR3 protein: CASSQDFRGSLTDTQYF
CDR3 length: 16; J gene: TRBJ2-7; V gene: TRBV28; D gene: TRBD2; clone size: few; CDR3 DNA: TGTGCCAGCGGGACCACTAGCGGGAGTGTCCCATACGAGCAGTACTTC; CDR3 protein: CASGTTSGSVPYEQYF
CDR3 length: 14; J gene: TRBJ2-7; V gene: TRBV15; D gene: NA; clone size: few; CDR3 DNA: TGTGCCACCAGCAGAGAACCAGGCCCCTACGAGCAGTACTTC; CDR3 protein: CATSREPGPYEQYF
CDR3 length: 15; J gene: TRBJ1-1; V gene: TRBV19; D gene: NA; clone size: NA; CDR3 DNA: TGTGCCAGTAGTATAGGGGGGCGCGGGGGCACTGAAGCTTTCTTT; CDR3 protein: CASSIGGRGGTEAFF
CDR3 length: 14; J gene: TRBJ2-1; V gene: TRBV11-2; D gene: NA; clone size: once; CDR3 DNA: TGTGCCAGCAGCTTACCCTCCGCGGGTGAAGAGCAGTTCTTC; CDR3 protein: CASSLPSAGEEQFF
CDR3 length: 12; J gene: TRBJ2-7; V gene: TRBV5-6; D gene: NA; clone size: NA; CDR3 DNA: TGTGCCAGCAGCTTCGGACTCCGCGAGCAGTACTTC; CDR3 protein: CASSFGLREQYF
CDR3 length: 15; J gene: TRBJ1-5; V gene: TRBV7-8; D gene: TRBD1; clone size: NA; CDR3 DNA: TGTGCCAGCAGCTTAGGAGGGGGCTGGGATCAGCCCCAGCATTTT; CDR3 protein: CASSLGGGWDQPQHF
CDR3 length: 16; J gene: TRBJ2-1; V gene: TRBV15; D gene: TRBD1; clone size: once; CDR3 DNA: TGTGCCACCAGCAGAGATGGAGGACAGGGGTACAATGAGCAGTTCTTC; CDR3 protein: CATSRDGGQGYNEQFF
CDR3 length: 13; J gene: TRBJ1-2; V gene: TRBV4-3; D gene: NA; clone size: NA; CDR3 DNA: TGCGCCAGCAGCCAAGATGGGAGGATTGGCTACACCTTC; CDR3 protein: CASSQDGRIGYTF
CDR3 length: 16; J gene: TRBJ2-7; V gene: TRBV14; D gene: TRBD1; clone size: once; CDR3 DNA: TGTGCCAGCAGCCAACCCGACAGGGGGGTCTCCTACGAGCAGTACTTC; CDR3 protein: CASSQPDRGVSYEQYF
CDR3 length: 17; J gene: TRBJ2-1; V gene: TRBV4-2; D gene: TRBD2; clone size: NA; CDR3 DNA: TGTGCCAGCAGCCAAGAGATGCTAGCGGGAGCCTACAATGAGCAGTTCTTC; CDR3 protein: CASSQEMLAGAYNEQFF
CDR3 length: 15; J gene: TRBJ2-7; V gene: TRBV5-1; D gene: NA; clone size: NA; CDR3 DNA: TGCGCCAGCAGCCCGGGTCGGAATCTAGACTACGAGCAGTACTTC; CDR3 protein: CASSPGRNLDYEQYF
CDR3 length: 16; J gene: TRBJ1-2; V gene: TRBV18; D gene: NA; clone size: NA; CDR3 DNA: TGTGCCAGCGAACTCACAGGAGGGGCAATAGGCTATGGCTACACCTTC; CDR3 protein: CASELTGGAIGYGYTF
CDR3 length: 16; J gene: TRBJ2-7; V gene: TRBV7-8; D gene: TRBD1; clone size: NA; CDR3 DNA: TGTGCCAGCAGCTTAGGGTACGGGACAGGGAGCTACGAGCAGTACTTC; CDR3 protein: CASSLGYGTGSYEQYF
CDR3 length: 14; J gene: TRBJ2-7; V gene: TRBV27; D gene: NA; clone size: NA; CDR3 DNA: TGTGCCCGACGCAGTTTGCGGGGCTCCTACGAGCAGTACTTC; CDR3 protein: CARRSLRGSYEQYF
CDR3 length: 15; J gene: TRBJ2-5; V gene: TRBV13; D gene: TRBD2; clone size: NA; CDR3 DNA: TGTGCCAGCAGCTTAGGGAGCGGGGCGGGGAAGACCCAGTACTTC; CDR3 protein: CASSLGSGAGKTQYF
CDR3 length: 12; J gene: TRBJ2-7; V gene: TRBV2; D gene: NA; clone size: NA; CDR3 DNA: TGTGCCAGCAACGACAGGTCCTACGAGCAGTACTTC; CDR3 protein: CASNDRSYEQYF
CDR3 length: 15; J gene: TRBJ2-5; V gene: TRBV4-3; D gene: TRBD2; clone size: NA; CDR3 DNA: TGCGCCAGCAGCCAATACCCAGCGGGAGCAGAGACCCAGTACTTC; CDR3 protein: CASSQYPAGAETQYF
CDR3 length: 14; J gene: TRBJ2-3; V gene: TRBV19; D gene: NA; clone size: NA; CDR3 DNA: TGTGCCAGTAGTAGGTCTCCCGGGACAGATACGCAGTATTTT; CDR3 protein: CASSRSPGTDTQYF
CDR3 length: 15; J gene: TRBJ2-7; V gene: TRBV18; D gene: NA; clone size: few; CDR3 DNA: TGTGCCAGCTCACCCCAGGGGGGAATGGCCTACGAGCAGTACTTC; CDR3 protein: CASSPQGGMAYEQYF
CDR3 length: 17; J gene: TRBJ2-1; V gene: TRBV9; D gene: TRBD2; clone size: NA; CDR3 DNA: TGTGCCAGCAGCTCCTCCGGGACTAGCGGGAGTGGGAATGAGCAGTTCTTC; CDR3 protein: CASSSSGTSGSGNEQFF
CDR3 length: 13; J gene: TRBJ1-2; V gene: TRBV5-1; D gene: NA; clone size: NA; CDR3 DNA: TGCGCCAGCAGCCAGGACAGAAGCTATGGCTACACCTTC; CDR3 protein: CASSQDRSYGYTF
CDR3 length: 16; J gene: TRBJ2-5; V gene: TRBV7-6; D gene: TRBD2; clone size: NA; CDR3 DNA: TGTGCCAGCAGCTGGCTAATAGCGGGAGAAGGGGAGACCCAGTACTTC; CDR3 protein: CASSWLIAGEGETQYF
CDR3 length: 14; J gene: TRBJ2-7; V gene: TRBV27; D gene: TRBD1; clone size: few; CDR3 DNA: TGTGCCAGCAGTCTCGGGACAGGTGGGCCGCGGTTGGACTTC; CDR3 protein: CASSLGTGGPRLDF
CDR3 length: 17; J gene: TRBJ2-1; V gene: TRBV7-4; D gene: NA; clone size: once; CDR3 DNA: TGTGCCAGCAGCCCCGGCGGCGGGGAAAGCTCCTACAATGAGCAGTTCTTC; CDR3 protein: CASSPGGGESSYNEQFF
CDR3 length: 18; J gene: TRBJ2-1; V gene: TRBV7-9; D gene: NA; clone size: NA; CDR3 DNA: TGTGCCAGCAGCTTAGGGGCCCGCCCAAACCTCCATTACAATGAGCAGTTCTTC; CDR3 protein: CASSLGARPNLHYNEQFF
CDR3 length: 13; J gene: TRBJ1-1; V gene: TRBV18; D gene: NA; clone size: few; CDR3 DNA: TGTGCCAGCTCATCGCGACAAAACACTGAAGCTTTCTTT; CDR3 protein: CASSSRQNTEAFF
CDR3 length: 14; J gene: TRBJ2-7; V gene: TRBV19; D gene: NA; clone size: NA; CDR3 DNA: TGTGCCAGTAGTATTATAGGAGGGAACGACGAGCAGTACTTC; CDR3 protein: CASSIIGGNDEQYF
CDR3 length: 14; J gene: TRBJ1-5; V gene: TRBV4-1; D gene: NA; clone size: NA; CDR3 DNA: TGCGCCAGCAGCCAAGATGGTGAGGGTCAGCCCCAGCATTTT; CDR3 protein: CASSQDGEGQPQHF
CDR3 length: 14; J gene: TRBJ2-7; V gene: TRBV7-3; D gene: TRBD2; clone size: NA; CDR3 DNA: TGTGCCAGCAGCTCAGCGGGAGGGCCAACGGAACAGTACTTC; CDR3 protein: CASSSAGGPTEQYF
CDR3 length: 13; J gene: TRBJ2-1; V gene: TRBV9; D gene: NA; clone size: NA; CDR3 DNA: TGTGCCAGCAGCGGAATTCTAGTCAATGAGCAGTTCTTC; CDR3 protein: CASSGILVNEQFF
CDR3 length: 17; J gene: TRBJ2-5; V gene: TRBV28; D gene: TRBD1; clone size: NA; CDR3 DNA: TGTGCCAGCAGTTCCTCGGGACAGGGGGGAATACAAGAGACCCAGTACTTC; CDR3 protein: CASSSSGQGGIQETQYF
CDR3 length: 16; J gene: TRBJ2-1; V gene: TRBV28; D gene: NA; clone size: NA; CDR3 DNA: TGTGCCAGCAGTTCAGGGGGGCTGAGCTCCTACAATGAGCAGTTCTTC; CDR3 protein: CASSSGGLSSYNEQFF
CDR3 length: 15; J gene: TRBJ1-1; V gene: TRBV10-3; D gene: TRBD1; clone size: NA; CDR3 DNA: TGTGCCATCAGTGAGCGGGGACAGGGGTTGACTGAAGCTTTCTTT; CDR3 protein: CAISERGQGLTEAFF
CDR3 length: 15; J gene: TRBJ1-1; V gene: TRBV27; D gene: NA; clone size: NA; CDR3 DNA: TGTGCCAGCAGTTCTTTGCCGGGAATCTACACTGAAGCTTTCTTT; CDR3 protein: CASSSLPGIYTEAFF
CDR3 length: 17; J gene: TRBJ2-7; V gene: TRBV28; D gene: NA; clone size: NA; CDR3 DNA: TGTGCCAGCAGTTTATGGGGCAGGGGTGGCGGGAGTTATGAGCAGTACTTC; CDR3 protein: CASSLWGRGGGSYEQYF
CDR3 length: 15; J gene: TRBJ1-6; V gene: TRBV2; D gene: TRBD1; clone size: NA; CDR3 DNA: TGTGCCAGCAGTTTACAGGGGAATCATAATTCACCCCTCCACTTT; CDR3 protein: CASSLQGNHNSPLHF
CDR3 length: 12; J gene: TRBJ1-1; V gene: TRBV29-1; D gene: NA; clone size: NA; CDR3 DNA: TGCAGCGTTGAAAAGAGGGACACTGAAGCTTTCTTT; CDR3 protein: CSVEKRDTEAFF